The 18 T cell receptor beta chains below all came from one sample that was sequenced in a study of blood T cell dynamics during melanoma immunotherapy. The protocol was immunoSEQ multiplex PCR, while the TCRdb copy is restricted to in-frame clones and leaves out a portion. The sample comprises roughly 3,400 clones, 80% to 95% of which are singletons, and less than 0.6% rests with the top ten. Time point described: pre-treatment baseline. Source: effector memory CD8+ T cells from blood, taken from a patient treated with checkpoint blockade. The receptors stem from a human donor with melanoma.

The V gene is TRBV7-6, the J gene TRBJ2-7; D might be TRBD1 or TRBD2, each matching 5 bases. The V and J ends lost 3 bases and 5 bases respectively, with 11 bases between them. This CDR3 contains 13 residues. Germline V CDR1 and CDR2: SGHVS, FNYEAQ. Here the CDR3 DNA reads TGTGCCAGCAGCTTGGGACCCATTCACGAGCAGTACTTC. Translated, it gives CASSLGPIHEQYF.

This chain joins TRBV27 and TRBJ2-1; maybe TRBD1 (6 bases). There are 16 residues in the CDR3. Trimming shortened V by 7 bases and J by 7 bases, and 23 bases separated the two germline ends. Germline loops: CDR1 MNHEY, CDR2 SMNVEV (reference sequence). CDR3 bases: TGTGCCAGCAAGAGAAATTTAGGGACATTGGAGAATGAGCAGTTCTTC. Protein sequence: CASKRNLGTLENEQFF.

This clone was seen a single time. The chain is built from TRBV6-4 and TRBJ2-2; D is uncertain. Trimming removed 7 bases at V and 0 bases at J, with 3 bases between. The CDR3 extends over 12 amino acids. CDR1 is MRHNA, CDR2 SNTAGT, per germline. In DNA form, the CDR3 reads TGTGCCAGCACTTCGAACACCGGGGAGCTGTTTTTT. It specifies CASTSNTGELFF.

The rearrangement links TRBV29-1 to TRBJ2-7; 7 positions agree with TRBD1. The V segment lost 3 bases and the J segment 6 bases; nucleotides outside the gene matches: 14. The CDR3 is made up of 15 amino acids. Germline V CDR1 and CDR2: SQVTM, ANQGSEA. Here the CDR3 DNA reads TGCAGCGTTGAGAACAAAGGGACAGCAGACGGCGAGCAGTACTTC. This codes for CSVENKGTADGEQYF.

J is TRBJ2-5 and V is TRBV7-6; 10 bases align to TRBD2. Germline assignment: CDR1 SGHVS and CDR2 FNYEAQ. Unmatched junction bases numbered 5, after V lost 5 bases and J lost 5 bases. The CDR3 contains 14 residues. This CDR3 reads CASSRSGRGETQYF. The CDR3, as DNA: TGTGCCAGCAGCCGAAGCGGGAGGGGGGAGACCCAGTACTTC.

The chain couples TRBV4-1 to TRBJ2-3; D possibly corresponds to TRBD2 (6 bases). The V gene's germline CDR1 is MGHRA and CDR2 YSYEKL. V lost 3 bases, J lost 0 bases, and 16 bases lay in between. This CDR3 contains 17 residues. CDR3 in amino acids: CASSHGIVSGSTDTQYF. In DNA, the CDR3 is TGCGCCAGCAGCCACGGAATAGTTAGCGGTAGCACAGATACGCAGTATTTT.

J is TRBJ2-3 and V is TRBV13; the match to TRBD2 covers 10 bases. CDR3 length: 17 amino acids. V gave up 5 bases and J gave up 3 bases; unmatched junction bases: 11. Looked up from germline, CDR1 is PRHDT and CDR2 is FYEKMQ (reference sequence). CDR3 protein: CASSIMPASGSTDTQYF. CDR3 sequence (DNA): TGTGCCAGCAGCATCATGCCGGCTAGCGGGAGTACAGATACGCAGTATTTT. Looking up the rest from reference TRBV13 and TRBJ2-3 gives the full variable domain: AAGVIQSPRHLIKEKRETATLKCYPIPRHDTVYWYQQGPGQDPQFLISFYEKMQSDKGSIPDRFSAQQFSDYHSELNMSSLELGDSALYFCASSIMPASGSTDTQYFGPGTRLTVL.

The chain links TRBV13 to TRBJ1-2; D remains ambiguous. The V gene lost 4 bases and the J gene lost 2 bases, with 8 bases spanning the gap. The CDR3 sequence is 13 residues long. Germline V gene sequence: CDR1 PRHDT, CDR2 FYEKMQ (reference sequence). As DNA, the CDR3 is TGTGCCAGCAGCTCGGGCAGGAACTATGGCTACACCTTC. Its translation: CASSSGRNYGYTF.

The gene calls are TRBV5-4 and TRBJ2-1; the match to TRBD2 covers 16 bases. Germline lookup yields CDR1 SGHNT and CDR2 YYREEE (reference sequence). J was trimmed by 7 bases and V by 4 bases; bases with no gene match: 5. The CDR3 is 16 amino acids. CDR3 sequence (DNA): TGTGCCAGCAGCCGCTGGGGACTAGCGGGAGGGAATGAGCAGTTCTTC. Its protein is CASSRWGLAGGNEQFF.

The rearrangement links TRBV5-8 to TRBJ2-3; the D gene is possibly TRBD2 (5 bases). Looked up from germline, CDR1 is SGHTS and CDR2 is YDEGEE. The CDR3 loop spans 16 amino acids. Trimming cost V 0 bases and J 3 bases, with 14 bases left between them. CDR3 nucleotides: TGTGCCAGCAGCTTGGCCTTAAGCGGTAGAACAGATACGCAGTATTTT. Translated, it gives CASSLALSGRTDTQYF.

The chain has TRBV7-8 and TRBJ2-7; 9 bases are a match to TRBD2. This CDR3 has 14 residues. Germline V lookup: CDR1 SGHVS, CDR2 FQNEAQ. V lost 5 bases, J lost 2 bases, and 4 bases stayed unmatched. CDR3 DNA sequence: TGTGCCAGCAGCCATAGCGGGAGTGCCTACGAGCAGTACTTC. Encoded protein: CASSHSGSAYEQYF. Full variable domain (missing parts from reference TRBV7-8 and TRBJ2-7): GAGVSQSPRYKVAKRGQDVALRCDPISGHVSLFWYQQALGQGPEFLTYFQNEAQLDKSGLPSDRFFAERPEGSVSTLKIQRTQQEDSAVYLCASSHSGSAYEQYFGPGTRLTVT.

The gene calls are TRBV4-1 and TRBJ2-1; D is ambiguous. V was shortened by 1 base and J by 8 bases, with 6 bases between the two germline ends. The CDR3 loop spans 12 amino acids. In germline, CDR1 is MGHRA, CDR2 YSYEKL. The CDR3 is CASSQVGDEQFF. The CDR3, as DNA: TGCGCCAGCAGCCAAGTTGGTGATGAGCAGTTCTTC.

This clone was observed once. The gene calls are TRBV25-1 and TRBJ2-7; 7 positions match TRBD2. Germline CDR1 and CDR2: MGHDK and SYGVNS. This CDR3 has 16 amino acids. With V trimmed by 4 bases and J by 3 bases, 12 bases remained unmatched. CDR3 sequence reads: CASSAPNWASGYEQYF. The DNA of the CDR3 is TGTGCCAGCAGTGCCCCGAATTGGGCTAGCGGCTACGAGCAGTACTTC.

This chain connects TRBV5-6 to TRBJ1-2; 7 bases are a match to TRBD1. The CDR3 has 12 residues. Per the germline V gene, CDR1 is SGHDT and CDR2 is YYEEEE. V trimming: 5 bases; J trimming: 7 bases; junction bases outside the gene matches: 5. The CDR3 DNA follows: TGTGCCAGCAGGTCTGACAGGGTTGGCTACACCTTC. It encodes CASRSDRVGYTF.

This chain connects TRBV6-1 to TRBJ2-1, with 8 bases that match TRBD1. Per germline, CDR1 MNHNS and CDR2 SASEGT. V was clipped by 4 bases and J by 9 bases; unmatched bases: 8. The CDR3 runs 14 residues. CDR3 loop: CASSAGTGGLEQFF. DNA of the CDR3: TGTGCCAGCAGTGCCGGGACAGGAGGTCTTGAGCAGTTCTTC.

CDR3 nucleotide sequence: TGTGCCAGCAGTTACCGGGCGGGGAACACTGAAGCTTTCTTT. Translated: CASSYRAGNTEAFF. The chain carries TRBV27 and TRBJ1-1, with D unresolved. Germline V gene data show CDR1 as MNHEY and CDR2 as SMNVEV (reference sequence). Trimming took 4 bases from V and 1 from J, leaving 10 bases between them. This CDR3 contains 14 residues.

This chain links TRBV9 with TRBJ2-1; D possibly matches TRBD1 or TRBD2 (5 bases each). V was shortened by 3 bases and J by 10 bases, with 5 bases between the two germline ends. The CDR3 loop spans 10 amino acids. Germline loops: CDR1 SGDLS, CDR2 YYNGEE. The CDR3, as DNA: TGTGCCAGCAGCGGGGGGGAGCAGTTCTTC. Protein product: CASSGGEQFF.

The chain couples TRBV5-6 to TRBJ1-1; 10 bases agree with TRBD1. V lost 0 bases to trimming and J lost 7 bases; unmatched junction nucleotides: 0. This CDR3 is built from 13 residues. CDR1 and CDR2 (germline): SGHDT, YYEEEE. The CDR3 nucleotides are TGTGCCAGCAGCTTGGGGACAGGGGGTGAAGCTTTCTTT. Translation gives CASSLGTGGEAFF.